This TCR beta chain is from a study of blood T cell repertoires in COVID-19. Background on the study: Acute and convalescent COVID-19 specimens originated in the United States, Italy and Spain.

The method was immunoSEQ multiplex PCR; TCRdb's version includes in-frame clones alone and lacks a portion of them. The sample consists of approximately 330,000 clones, roughly 89% of them appearing once. The germline V and J ends were trimmed by 3 bases and 4 bases, with 10 bases remaining between them. Germline V gene lookup returns CDR1 MNHEY and CDR2 SVGAGI. The CDR3 has 13 amino acids. Sequences were obtained from peripheral blood. The V gene is TRBV6-5, the J gene TRBJ2-7, with a tentative D call TRBD2 (6 bases). The sequence was obtained from a woman aged 40-49 years with COVID-19, enrolled during active disease. The CDR3 is CASSYRGGYEQYF. In nucleotides, the CDR3 is TGTGCCAGCAGTTATCGGGGAGGATACGAGCAGTACTTC.